This is a list of T cell receptor beta chains from one sample in a study of CD4+ T cells in melanoma. Produced via immunoSEQ multiplex PCR; TCRdb's table is partial and in-frame only. The sample includes about 21,000 clones, 78% of them seen just once. The source of these receptors is a human donor with melanoma. CDR3s include the opening cysteine and the closing phenylalanine or tryptophan. A D gene is named only where the DNA matches it firmly. Size is omitted from some rows. Given values are once, few, many or a class for expanded clones.

len: 15; v_gene: TRBV4-1; j_gene: TRBJ1-4; d_gene: TRBD1; abundance: NA; CDR3aa: CASSPWGQSNEKLFF; CDR3nt: TGCGCCAGCAGCCCCTGGGGACAGTCTAATGAAAAACTGTTTTTT
len: 15; v_gene: TRBV4-1; j_gene: TRBJ2-5; d_gene: NA; abundance: NA; CDR3aa: CASSQERYSQETQYF; CDR3nt: TGCGCCAGCAGCCAAGAAAGGTACAGTCAAGAGACCCAGTACTTC
len: 12; v_gene: TRBV30; j_gene: TRBJ2-7; d_gene: NA; abundance: NA; CDR3aa: CAWSLVLNEQYF; CDR3nt: TGTGCCTGGAGTCTTGTACTTAATGAGCAGTACTTC
len: 16; v_gene: TRBV7-8; j_gene: TRBJ2-7; d_gene: NA; abundance: NA; CDR3aa: CASSLERTNRWGEQYF; CDR3nt: TGTGCCAGCAGCTTAGAACGGACAAATCGATGGGGCGAGCAGTACTTC
len: 13; v_gene: TRBV7-3; j_gene: TRBJ1-5; d_gene: NA; abundance: NA; CDR3aa: CASSLAPNQPQHF; CDR3nt: TGTGCCAGCAGCTTAGCCCCCAATCAGCCCCAGCATTTT
len: 15; v_gene: TRBV6-4; j_gene: TRBJ2-5; d_gene: NA; abundance: NA; CDR3aa: CASSDRRPERETQYF; CDR3nt: TGTGCCAGCAGTGACCGCAGACCAGAGAGAGAGACCCAGTACTTC
len: 14; v_gene: TRBV7-9; j_gene: TRBJ1-5; d_gene: NA; abundance: NA; CDR3aa: CASSLEISNQPQHF; CDR3nt: TGTGCCAGCAGCTTAGAGATTAGCAATCAGCCCCAGCATTTT
len: 13; v_gene: TRBV5-4; j_gene: TRBJ2-3; d_gene: NA; abundance: once; CDR3aa: CASSSTVTDTQYF; CDR3nt: TGTGCCAGCAGCTCGACTGTCACAGATACGCAGTATTTT
len: 15; v_gene: TRBV7-8; j_gene: TRBJ2-7; d_gene: NA; abundance: few; CDR3aa: CASSSEGVATYEQYF; CDR3nt: TGTGCCAGCAGCTCTGAGGGGGTGGCCACCTACGAGCAGTACTTC
len: 14; v_gene: TRBV10-3; j_gene: TRBJ2-1; d_gene: TRBD2; abundance: NA; CDR3aa: CATRRLAGLSEQFF; CDR3nt: TGTGCCACCCGGAGACTAGCGGGTTTATCTGAGCAGTTCTTC
len: 14; v_gene: TRBV2; j_gene: TRBJ1-5; d_gene: NA; abundance: NA; CDR3aa: CASSLTRGNQPQHF; CDR3nt: TGTGCCAGCAGTCTTACACGGGGCAATCAGCCCCAGCATTTT
len: 19; v_gene: TRBV19; j_gene: TRBJ2-2; d_gene: TRBD1; abundance: NA; CDR3aa: CASSTLLAPGQGRTGELFF; CDR3nt: TGTGCCAGTAGTACGCTCCTGGCACCGGGACAGGGGCGCACCGGGGAGCTGTTTTTT
len: 20; v_gene: TRBV27; j_gene: TRBJ2-1; d_gene: TRBD2; abundance: NA; CDR3aa: CASSELLAGGLLSSYNEQFF; CDR3nt: TGTGCCAGCAGTGAGCTACTAGCGGGGGGTCTTCTTAGCTCCTACAATGAGCAGTTCTTC
len: 11; v_gene: TRBV2; j_gene: TRBJ1-6; d_gene: NA; abundance: NA; CDR3aa: CASRDLTPLHF; CDR3nt: TGTGCCAGCAGGGACCTTACACCCCTCCACTTT
len: 15; v_gene: TRBV11-2; j_gene: TRBJ2-5; d_gene: NA; abundance: NA; CDR3aa: CASSFQWGAGETQYF; CDR3nt: TGTGCCAGCAGCTTCCAATGGGGGGCCGGGGAGACCCAGTACTTC
len: 17; v_gene: TRBV4-1; j_gene: TRBJ2-2; d_gene: TRBD2; abundance: NA; CDR3aa: CASTRAGDPSNTGELFF; CDR3nt: TGCGCCAGTACTAGAGCGGGGGACCCGTCGAACACCGGGGAGCTGTTTTTT
len: 13; v_gene: TRBV10-1; j_gene: TRBJ2-7; d_gene: NA; abundance: NA; CDR3aa: CASSELVGGEQYF; CDR3nt: TGCGCCAGCAGTGAGTTAGTCGGGGGCGAGCAGTACTTC
len: 17; v_gene: TRBV15; j_gene: TRBJ2-6; d_gene: NA; abundance: few; CDR3aa: CATSRDVGFSGANVLTF; CDR3nt: TGTGCCACCAGCAGAGATGTGGGCTTCTCTGGGGCCAACGTCCTGACTTTC
len: 13; v_gene: TRBV7-2; j_gene: TRBJ1-5; d_gene: NA; abundance: NA; CDR3aa: CASSLGRDQPQHF; CDR3nt: TGTGCCAGCAGCTTAGGGCGTGATCAGCCCCAGCATTTT
len: 15; v_gene: TRBV7-9; j_gene: TRBJ2-7; d_gene: TRBD1; abundance: once; CDR3aa: CASSLPTGDRYEQYF; CDR3nt: TGTGCCAGCAGCTTGCCGACAGGGGATAGGTACGAGCAGTACTTC
len: 15; v_gene: TRBV5-6; j_gene: TRBJ1-1; d_gene: NA; abundance: few; CDR3aa: CASSYEGPSPTEAFF; CDR3nt: TGTGCCAGCAGCTATGAAGGACCGTCGCCCACTGAAGCTTTCTTT
len: 13; v_gene: TRBV29-1; j_gene: TRBJ2-1; d_gene: NA; abundance: NA; CDR3aa: CSVDRGAGSEQFF; CDR3nt: TGCAGCGTTGATAGGGGGGCAGGGTCGGAGCAGTTCTTC
len: 15; v_gene: TRBV5-4; j_gene: TRBJ1-2; d_gene: TRBD1; abundance: few; CDR3aa: CASSLTGKGADGYTF; CDR3nt: TGTGCCAGCAGCTTGACGGGGAAGGGGGCAGATGGCTACACCTTC
len: 17; v_gene: TRBV7-6; j_gene: TRBJ2-2; d_gene: NA; abundance: NA; CDR3aa: CASSLGSGRGVTGELFF; CDR3nt: TGTGCCAGCAGCTTAGGATCGGGGCGAGGGGTCACCGGGGAGCTGTTTTTT
len: 14; v_gene: TRBV18; j_gene: TRBJ2-7; d_gene: NA; abundance: NA; CDR3aa: CASSPSAGDYEQYF; CDR3nt: TGTGCCAGCTCACCATCGGCAGGGGACTACGAGCAGTACTTC
len: 13; v_gene: TRBV19; j_gene: TRBJ1-1; d_gene: NA; abundance: NA; CDR3aa: CASSAGGLTEAFF; CDR3nt: TGTGCCAGTAGTGCAGGAGGATTGACTGAAGCTTTCTTT
len: 19; v_gene: TRBV4-2; j_gene: TRBJ2-3; d_gene: TRBD1; abundance: NA; CDR3aa: CASSRAGTGGDGSTDTQYF; CDR3nt: TGTGCCAGCAGCCGAGCCGGGACAGGGGGGGACGGCAGCACAGATACGCAGTATTTT
len: 15; v_gene: TRBV19; j_gene: TRBJ2-4; d_gene: NA; abundance: once; CDR3aa: CASSIVPGIKNIQYF; CDR3nt: TGTGCCAGTAGTATAGTTCCCGGGATCAAAAACATTCAGTACTTC
len: 15; v_gene: TRBV6-5; j_gene: TRBJ2-3; d_gene: TRBD1; abundance: NA; CDR3aa: CASSTGGVGTDTQYF; CDR3nt: TGTGCCAGCAGTACAGGGGGCGTAGGGACAGATACGCAGTATTTT
len: 14; v_gene: TRBV18; j_gene: TRBJ2-3; d_gene: NA; abundance: NA; CDR3aa: CASSQLRGTDTQYF; CDR3nt: TGTGCCAGCTCACAACTCAGGGGCACAGATACGCAGTATTTT
len: 13; v_gene: TRBV30; j_gene: TRBJ1-4; d_gene: TRBD1; abundance: NA; CDR3aa: CAWSLTGGEKLFF; CDR3nt: TGTGCCTGGAGTCTGACAGGGGGAGAAAAACTGTTTTTT
len: 13; v_gene: TRBV7-3; j_gene: TRBJ2-1; d_gene: NA; abundance: NA; CDR3aa: CASSSRGGNEQFF; CDR3nt: TGTGCCAGCAGTTCAAGGGGGGGGAATGAGCAGTTCTTC
len: 15; v_gene: TRBV5-1; j_gene: TRBJ2-3; d_gene: TRBD2; abundance: few; CDR3aa: CASSPQAGGVNTQYF; CDR3nt: TGCGCCAGCAGCCCACAAGCGGGGGGGGTAAATACGCAGTATTTT
len: 16; v_gene: TRBV27; j_gene: TRBJ2-1; d_gene: NA; abundance: NA; CDR3aa: CASKPRVSRNGNEQFF; CDR3nt: TGTGCCAGCAAACCGCGCGTATCACGGAACGGCAATGAGCAGTTCTTC
len: 14; v_gene: TRBV6-1; j_gene: TRBJ2-7; d_gene: TRBD2; abundance: NA; CDR3aa: CASSNGGGLGEQYF; CDR3nt: TGTGCCAGCAGTAACGGCGGGGGGCTGGGCGAGCAGTACTTC
len: 14; v_gene: TRBV27; j_gene: TRBJ1-2; d_gene: NA; abundance: NA; CDR3aa: CASSLSPEAYGYTF; CDR3nt: TGTGCCAGCAGTTTATCCCCGGAGGCTTATGGCTACACCTTC
len: 14; v_gene: TRBV5-6; j_gene: TRBJ1-1; d_gene: NA; abundance: NA; CDR3aa: CASSWALGSTEAFF; CDR3nt: TGTGCCAGCAGCTGGGCCTTGGGGAGCACTGAAGCTTTCTTT
len: 15; v_gene: TRBV7-8; j_gene: TRBJ2-2; d_gene: TRBD1; abundance: NA; CDR3aa: CASSPRTGRTGELFF; CDR3nt: TGTGCCAGCAGCCCACGGACAGGGAGAACCGGGGAGCTGTTTTTT
len: 18; v_gene: TRBV9; j_gene: TRBJ2-1; d_gene: NA; abundance: NA; CDR3aa: CASSVATGGQTHYNEQFF; CDR3nt: TGTGCCAGCAGCGTAGCTACGGGGGGACAGACACACTACAATGAGCAGTTCTTC
len: 17; v_gene: TRBV27; j_gene: TRBJ2-7; d_gene: TRBD2; abundance: NA; CDR3aa: CASSFSGTSGGYYEQYF; CDR3nt: TGTGCCAGCAGTTTCTCCGGGACTAGCGGGGGATACTACGAGCAGTACTTC
len: 15; v_gene: TRBV7-2; j_gene: TRBJ1-5; d_gene: NA; abundance: few; CDR3aa: CASSPKSGGGQPQHF; CDR3nt: TGTGCCAGCAGCCCAAAAAGTGGGGGCGGCCAGCCCCAGCATTTT
len: 13; v_gene: TRBV2; j_gene: TRBJ1-1; d_gene: NA; abundance: NA; CDR3aa: CASSSEGRTEAFF; CDR3nt: TGTGCCAGCAGTAGCGAGGGCCGGACTGAAGCTTTCTTT
len: 14; v_gene: TRBV5-1; j_gene: TRBJ1-1; d_gene: NA; abundance: NA; CDR3aa: CASSTFYGATEAFF; CDR3nt: TGCGCCAGCAGCACTTTTTACGGCGCCACTGAAGCTTTCTTT
len: 16; v_gene: TRBV6-4; j_gene: TRBJ1-4; d_gene: TRBD1; abundance: few; CDR3aa: CASNRTGGQTNEKLFF; CDR3nt: TGTGCCAGCAACAGGACAGGGGGCCAAACTAATGAAAAACTGTTTTTT
len: 14; v_gene: TRBV10-2; j_gene: TRBJ2-7; d_gene: NA; abundance: NA; CDR3aa: CASSTVQGAYEQYF; CDR3nt: TGCGCCAGCAGTACGGTACAGGGTGCCTACGAGCAGTACTTC
len: 14; v_gene: TRBV7-2; j_gene: TRBJ2-3; d_gene: NA; abundance: NA; CDR3aa: CASSSRVQTDTQYF; CDR3nt: TGTGCCAGCAGCTCCAGGGTGCAGACAGATACGCAGTATTTT
len: 13; v_gene: TRBV10-2; j_gene: TRBJ1-2; d_gene: NA; abundance: NA; CDR3aa: CATRWTDRYGYTF; CDR3nt: TGCGCCACCCGCTGGACAGACCGCTATGGCTACACCTTC
len: 14; v_gene: TRBV6-5; j_gene: TRBJ1-2; d_gene: TRBD1; abundance: NA; CDR3aa: CASTPTGSNYGYTF; CDR3nt: TGTGCCAGCACCCCGACAGGGAGCAACTATGGCTACACCTTC
len: 14; v_gene: TRBV9; j_gene: TRBJ2-3; d_gene: NA; abundance: NA; CDR3aa: CASSVEWLADTQYF; CDR3nt: TGTGCCAGCAGCGTAGAGTGGTTGGCGGATACGCAGTATTTT
len: 13; v_gene: TRBV12-5; j_gene: TRBJ1-2; d_gene: NA; abundance: NA; CDR3aa: CASGSSARGGYTF; CDR3nt: TGTGCTAGTGGTTCCTCAGCACGGGGGGGCTACACCTTC
len: 13; v_gene: TRBV30; j_gene: TRBJ1-2; d_gene: NA; abundance: NA; CDR3aa: CAWSGAPWRGYTF; CDR3nt: TGTGCCTGGAGTGGGGCCCCCTGGAGGGGCTACACCTTC
len: 15; v_gene: TRBV19; j_gene: TRBJ1-2; d_gene: NA; abundance: NA; CDR3aa: CASITSSRTASGYTF; CDR3nt: TGTGCCAGTATCACATCATCGCGGACAGCCAGCGGCTACACCTTC
len: 14; v_gene: TRBV4-2; j_gene: TRBJ1-1; d_gene: NA; abundance: NA; CDR3aa: CASSRSSLNTEAFF; CDR3nt: TGTGCCAGCAGCCGTTCGTCCTTGAACACTGAAGCTTTCTTT
len: 15; v_gene: TRBV5-1; j_gene: TRBJ1-6; d_gene: NA; abundance: NA; CDR3aa: CASSLLAQGDSPLHF; CDR3nt: TGCGCCAGCAGCTTGCTGGCCCAGGGAGATTCACCCCTCCACTTT
len: 16; v_gene: TRBV7-3; j_gene: TRBJ2-1; d_gene: NA; abundance: NA; CDR3aa: CASSPPRGFVYNEQFF; CDR3nt: TGTGCCAGCAGCCCCCCAAGGGGGTTCGTCTACAATGAGCAGTTCTTC
len: 12; v_gene: TRBV2; j_gene: TRBJ2-1; d_gene: NA; abundance: NA; CDR3aa: CASSETSSEQFF; CDR3nt: TGTGCCAGCAGTGAGACTAGTAGTGAGCAGTTCTTC
len: 10; v_gene: TRBV6-1; j_gene: TRBJ1-1; d_gene: NA; abundance: NA; CDR3aa: CASSAPEAFF; CDR3nt: TGTGCCAGCAGTGCCCCTGAAGCTTTCTTT
len: 15; v_gene: TRBV18; j_gene: TRBJ1-1; d_gene: TRBD1; abundance: once; CDR3aa: CASSLRDSMNTEAFF; CDR3nt: TGTGCCAGCTCACTCCGGGACAGTATGAACACTGAAGCTTTCTTT
len: 14; v_gene: TRBV5-6; j_gene: TRBJ1-2; d_gene: NA; abundance: once; CDR3aa: CASRNWGVFYGYTF; CDR3nt: TGTGCCAGCAGAAATTGGGGAGTATTCTATGGCTACACCTTC
len: 16; v_gene: TRBV2; j_gene: TRBJ1-3; d_gene: TRBD1; abundance: NA; CDR3aa: CASSPTGGNSGNTIYF; CDR3nt: TGTGCCAGCAGCCCTACAGGGGGCAACTCTGGAAACACCATATATTTT